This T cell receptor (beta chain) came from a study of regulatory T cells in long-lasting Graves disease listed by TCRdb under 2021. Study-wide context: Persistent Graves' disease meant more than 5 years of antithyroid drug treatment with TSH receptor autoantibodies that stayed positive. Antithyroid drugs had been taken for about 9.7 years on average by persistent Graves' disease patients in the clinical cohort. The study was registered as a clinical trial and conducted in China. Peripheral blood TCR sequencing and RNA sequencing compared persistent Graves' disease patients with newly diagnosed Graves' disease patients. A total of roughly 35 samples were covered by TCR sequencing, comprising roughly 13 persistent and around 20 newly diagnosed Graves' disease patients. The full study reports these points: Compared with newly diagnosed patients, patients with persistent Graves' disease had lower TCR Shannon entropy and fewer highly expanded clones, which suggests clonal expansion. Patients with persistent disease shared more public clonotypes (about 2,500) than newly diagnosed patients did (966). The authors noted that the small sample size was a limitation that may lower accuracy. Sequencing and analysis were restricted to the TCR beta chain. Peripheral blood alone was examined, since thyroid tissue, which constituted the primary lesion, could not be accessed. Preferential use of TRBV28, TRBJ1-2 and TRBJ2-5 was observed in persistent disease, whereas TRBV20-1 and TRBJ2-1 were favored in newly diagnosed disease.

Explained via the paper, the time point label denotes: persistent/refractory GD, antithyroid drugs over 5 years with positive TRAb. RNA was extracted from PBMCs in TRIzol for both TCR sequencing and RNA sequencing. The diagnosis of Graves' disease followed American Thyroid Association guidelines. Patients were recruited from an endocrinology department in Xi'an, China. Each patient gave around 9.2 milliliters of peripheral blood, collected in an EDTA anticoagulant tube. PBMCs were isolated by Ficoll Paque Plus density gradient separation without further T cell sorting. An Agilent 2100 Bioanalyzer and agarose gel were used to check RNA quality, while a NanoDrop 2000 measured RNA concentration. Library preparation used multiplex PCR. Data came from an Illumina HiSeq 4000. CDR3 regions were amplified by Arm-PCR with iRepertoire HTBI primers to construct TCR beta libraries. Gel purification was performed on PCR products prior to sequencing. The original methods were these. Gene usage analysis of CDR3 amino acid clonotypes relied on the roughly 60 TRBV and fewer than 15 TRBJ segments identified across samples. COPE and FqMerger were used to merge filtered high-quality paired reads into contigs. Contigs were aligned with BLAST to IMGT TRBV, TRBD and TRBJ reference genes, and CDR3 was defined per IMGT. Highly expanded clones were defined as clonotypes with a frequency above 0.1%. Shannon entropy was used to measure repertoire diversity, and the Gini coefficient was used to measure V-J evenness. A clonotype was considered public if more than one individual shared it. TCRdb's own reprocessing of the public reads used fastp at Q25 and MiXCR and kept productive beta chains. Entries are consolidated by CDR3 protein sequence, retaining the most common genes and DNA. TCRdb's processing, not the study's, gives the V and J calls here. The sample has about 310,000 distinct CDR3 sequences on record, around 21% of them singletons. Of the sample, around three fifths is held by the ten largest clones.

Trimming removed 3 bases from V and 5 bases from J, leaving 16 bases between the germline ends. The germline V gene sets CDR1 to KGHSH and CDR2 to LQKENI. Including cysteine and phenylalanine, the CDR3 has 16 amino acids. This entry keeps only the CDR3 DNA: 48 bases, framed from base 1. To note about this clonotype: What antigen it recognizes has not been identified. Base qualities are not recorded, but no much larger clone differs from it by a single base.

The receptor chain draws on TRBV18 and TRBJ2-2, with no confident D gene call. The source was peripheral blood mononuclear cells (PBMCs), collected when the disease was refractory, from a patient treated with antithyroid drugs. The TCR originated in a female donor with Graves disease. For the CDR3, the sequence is CASSPAARGRTGELFF. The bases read TGTGCCAGCTCACCCGCCGCCCGCGGAAGGACCGGGGAGCTGTTTTTT.